The 30 T cell receptor beta chains below come from one sample, sequenced in a study of T cell repertoires in cytomegalovirus infection. Each CDR3 protein gets one entry after TCRdb re-called the reads with MiXCR. The sample holds about 310,000 distinct CDR3 sequences; approximately 8.9% are singletons and the top ten take less than 3%. The sequencing sample was made of PBMCs. These TCRs come from a human donor in good health (CMV status not recorded). Some clones in this sample may be carry-over from other donors' samples.

This clonotype has ten or more counts. V usage is TRBV20-1 and J usage is TRBJ2-3; TRBD2 agrees at 9 bases. This CDR3 has 18 amino acids. The J segment lost 2 bases and the V segment lost 1 base, leaving 13 bases of the junction unmatched. Germline V CDR1 and CDR2: DFQATT, SNEGSKA (reference sequence). Here the CDR3 DNA reads TGCAGTGCTAGAGTCGCGAGCGGGGGGCCCAGAGACACAGATACGCAGTATTTT. Its translation: CSARVASGGPRDTDTQYF.

The sample holds many counts of this clonotype. The chain employs TRBV14 and TRBJ2-2, with 7 bases that match TRBD2. The CDR3 is 15 amino acids. V was pared by 6 bases and J by 2 bases, with 6 bases of the junction left unmatched. Germline V lookup: CDR1 SGHDN, CDR2 FVKESK. The CDR3, as DNA: TGTGCCAGCAGTCGTCGGGGGGTCAACACCGGGGAGCTGTTTTTT. Encoded protein: CASSRRGVNTGELFF.

Many counts were recorded for this clonotype. CDR3 residues: CASSYSGQGNDGEQFF. The CDR3 DNA sequence: TGTGCCAGCAGTTACTCCGGACAGGGCAACGATGGTGAGCAGTTCTTC. The J gene is TRBJ2-1, the V gene TRBV6-6; 8 bases are a match to TRBD1. The CDR3 extends over 16 amino acids. The junction had 10 bases not matched to a gene; V was cut back by 0 bases and J by 9 bases. CDR1 and CDR2 (germline): MNHNY, SVGAGI (reference sequence).

The chain recombines TRBV28 with TRBJ2-7; D not resolved. This CDR3 has 14 residues. Germline loops: CDR1 MDHEN, CDR2 SYDVKM. The V end lost 6 bases, the J end lost 0 bases, and 12 bases lay between the germline ends. CDR3 amino acids: CASRGRIHSYEQYV. The DNA for the CDR3 is TGTGCCAGCAGGGGCAGGATACACTCCTACGAGCAGTACGTC.

This clonotype was counted between two and nine times. The chain recombines TRBV5-6 with TRBJ2-1; 14 nucleotides align to TRBD2. Germline CDR1 reads SGHDT; CDR2 reads YYEEEE. This CDR3 comprises 16 residues. Trimming cost V 2 bases and J 7 bases; bases outside gene matches: 5. As DNA, the CDR3 is TGTGCCAGCAGCTTCCCGGGACTAGCGGGAGTTAATGAGCAGTTCTTC. Its protein is CASSFPGLAGVNEQFF.

In this sample, this clonotype turned up many times. V is TRBV28 and J is TRBJ2-2; the match to TRBD1 covers 9 bases. Germline V CDR1 and CDR2: MDHEN, SYDVKM. J gave up 4 bases and V 6 bases, and 6 bases lay outside the gene matches. CDR3 size: 15 residues. The CDR3 region is CASRRQGVVTGELFF. For the CDR3, the DNA is TGTGCCAGCAGACGACAGGGGGTAGTCACCGGGGAGCTGTTTTTT. The whole variable domain, filled in from reference TRBV28 and TRBJ2-2, reads DVKVTQSSRYLVKRTGEKVFLECVQDMDHENMFWYRQDPGLGLRLIYFSYDVKMKEKGDIPEGYSVSREKKERFSLILESASTNQTSMYLCASRRQGVVTGELFFGEGSRLTVL.

The chain has TRBV28 and TRBJ2-1; D tentatively fits TRBD1 or TRBD2 (5 bases each). This CDR3 spans 15 amino acids. V lost 5 bases and J lost 7, with 18 bases in between. Per the germline V gene, CDR1 is MDHEN and CDR2 is SYDVKM. The CDR3 spells CASSLASTAKNEQFF. CDR3 DNA: TGTGCCAGCAGTCTAGCATCGACAGCTAAGAATGAGCAGTTCTTC.

This clonotype was observed many times. The chain recombines TRBV20-1 with TRBJ2-2; no definite D call. Germline-derived CDR1 and CDR2 are DFQATT and SNEGSKA (reference sequence). The CDR3 has 14 amino acids. Between the trimmed V and J ends, which lost 1 base and 1 base, there was a span of 7 bases. For the CDR3, the DNA is TGCAGTGCTAGAGTTCACGGGAACACCGGGGAGCTGTTTTTT. It codes for CSARVHGNTGELFF.

V gene TRBV7-8 combines with J gene TRBJ1-5, with D unclear. Trimming took 5 bases from V and 7 from J, leaving 9 bases between them. CDR3 length: 12 residues. Germline V gene lookup returns CDR1 SGHVS and CDR2 FQNEAQ. CDR3 nucleotides: TGTGCCAGCAGCACAACAGTCCAGCCCCAGCATTTT. Translating it yields CASSTTVQPQHF.

This clonotype was observed at least ten times. The chain employs TRBV18 and TRBJ1-4; 9 bases are a match to TRBD1. Trimming at V came to 5 bases and at J to 2 bases, leaving 6 bases not matched to a gene. Germline CDR1 is KGHSH and CDR2 is LQKENI. This CDR3 comprises 16 residues. CDR3 bases: TGTGCCAGCTCATCCTATGGACAGGGGACTAATGAAAAACTGTTTTTT. It codes for CASSSYGQGTNEKLFF.

The genes are TRBV6-5 and TRBJ1-2; no definite D call. The CDR3 covers 13 residues. Trimming cost V 8 bases and J 7 bases, with 17 bases left between them. Germline CDR1 and CDR2: MNHEY and SVGAGI. CDR3 region: CASSPEALAGYTF. In DNA, the CDR3 is TGTGCCAGCTCACCGGAGGCCTTAGCTGGCTACACCTTC.

This clonotype was counted ten times or more. V gene TRBV10-2 combines with J gene TRBJ1-2; no definite D call. The CDR3 has 12 residues. The ends were cut back, 8 bases at V and 8 bases at J, with 15 bases in the middle. In germline, CDR1 is WSHSY, CDR2 SAAADI. Here the CDR3 reads CASASGREGYTF. CDR3 coding DNA: TGCGCCAGCGCCAGTGGTAGGGAAGGCTACACCTTC.

Many counts were recorded for this clonotype. The chain carries TRBV20-1 and TRBJ1-3; D not resolved. This CDR3 region has 15 residues. Germline assignment: CDR1 DFQATT and CDR2 SNEGSKA (reference sequence). Deletions cut 0 bases from V and 0 bases from J, with 9 bases between. CDR3 DNA: TGCAGTGCTAGAGATCCCGGGAACTCTGGAAACACCATATATTTT. The encoded protein is CSARDPGNSGNTIYF.

About this clonotype: A much larger clone lies one base from this, so it may be a read error. The chain combines TRBV28 with TRBJ1-2; D is perhaps TRBD1 (5 bases). Germline V CDR1 and CDR2: MDHEN, SYDVKM. The ends were cut back, 4 bases at V and 12 bases at J, with 18 bases in the middle. The CDR3 loop spans 13 amino acids. In DNA, the CDR3 is TGTGCCAGCAGTTCCCCGGGGCTGGGCGGCGACACCTTC. Residues: CASSSPGLGGDTF.

Ten or more counts support this clonotype. V and J are TRBV25-1 and TRBJ1-1; D remains ambiguous. Trimming removed 4 bases at V and 2 bases at J, with 8 bases between. The CDR3 is 13 residues long. Germline CDR1 is MGHDK and CDR2 is SYGVNS. CDR3 sequence: CASSAASNTEAFF. DNA for the CDR3: TGTGCCAGCAGTGCAGCCTCAAACACTGAAGCTTTCTTT.

The DNA of the CDR3 is TGTGCCATCAGCGCAACCCTGAGTGATACGCAGTATTTT. It codes for CAISATLSDTQYF. The rearrangement uses TRBV10-3 and TRBJ2-3; D unclear. Germline CDR1 ENHRY, CDR2 SYGVKD. The CDR3 spans 13 residues. Trimming left V 6 bases short and J 6 bases short, with 13 bases between.

At least ten counts were recorded for this clonotype. This rearrangement joins TRBV20-1 to TRBJ1-3; 7 positions match TRBD1. The V gene's germline CDR1 is DFQATT and CDR2 SNEGSKA (reference sequence). The CDR3 spans 15 residues. V dropped 6 bases and J dropped 2; count of bases not matched to a gene: 10. This CDR3 is CSALHGTAPGNTIYF. CDR3 bases: TGCAGTGCCCTACACGGGACAGCCCCTGGAAACACCATATATTTT.

This clonotype was counted many times. The chain links TRBV2 to TRBJ1-1, with D uncertain. V was pared by 8 bases and J by 2 bases, with 9 bases between. CDR3 length equals 12 residues. Germline V gives CDR1 SNHLY, CDR2 FYNNEI. Here the CDR3 reads CASQDGNTEAFF. The CDR3 nucleotides are TGTGCCAGCCAGGACGGTAACACTGAAGCTTTCTTT.

The chain couples TRBV20-1 to TRBJ1-1; D call uncertain. Trimming shortened V by 3 bases and J by 4 bases, and 12 bases separated the two germline ends. CDR1 DFQATT and CDR2 SNEGSKA come from the germline V gene (reference sequence). The CDR3 extends over 13 amino acids. The CDR3 coding sequence is TGCAGTGCTAGGACGCTCGGGGTCACTGAAGCTTTCTTT. It specifies CSARTLGVTEAFF.

This clonotype occurred a few times. This rearrangement joins TRBV28 to TRBJ2-1, with 7 bases lining up with TRBD1. Germline trimming cut 6 bases from V and 10 bases from J; bases unmatched to any gene: 6. There are 12 residues in the CDR3. From germline, CDR1 is MDHEN and CDR2 SYDVKM. CDR3 sequence (DNA): TGTGCCAGCAGCCCACAGGGGTCGGAGCAGTTCTTC. As protein: CASSPQGSEQFF.

J is TRBJ1-2 and V is TRBV29-1; possibly TRBD1 for D (5 bases). The CDR3 extends over 14 amino acids. Germline assignment: CDR1 SQVTM and CDR2 ANQGSEA. V was pared by 2 bases and J by 2 bases, with 12 bases between. The CDR3 coding sequence is TGCAGCGTTGAACCGCGGGGGGAGAACTATGGCTACACCTTC. Amino acids: CSVEPRGENYGYTF.

This clonotype was observed at least ten times. The chain combines TRBV6-2 or TRBV6-3 with TRBJ2-1; D is unresolved. The CDR3 runs to 17 residues. V lost 0 bases to trimming and J lost 0 bases, with 12 bases between them. Germline CDR1 MNHEY, CDR2 SVGEGT. The CDR3 nucleotides are TGTGCCAGCAGTTACTCGGTGACAACAAGCTCCTACAATGAGCAGTTCTTC. This sequence encodes CASSYSVTTSSYNEQFF.

This clonotype was recorded many times. The rearrangement uses TRBV28 and TRBJ2-1; 10 bases agree with TRBD1. The ends lost 6 bases at V and 2 bases at J; junction bases unmatched: 1. Germline loops: CDR1 MDHEN, CDR2 SYDVKM. The CDR3 contains 14 residues. The CDR3 region has the DNA TGTGCCAGCAGCGACAGGGGGCCCTACAATGAGCAGTTCTTC. This translates into CASSDRGPYNEQFF.

This clonotype was counted ten times or more. This rearrangement joins TRBV7-3 to TRBJ2-2, with unresolved D. V lost 8 bases and J lost 3, with 13 bases in between. The length of the CDR3 is 14 residues. The germline CDR1 and CDR2 sequences are SGHTA and FQGTGA. In DNA, the CDR3 is TGTGCCAGCCAGAGTTCAAGGGACACCGGGGAGCTGTTTTTT. This sequence encodes CASQSSRDTGELFF.

This clonotype was detected many times. The chain links TRBV6-2 or TRBV6-3 to TRBJ2-3; TRBD2 matches 7 bases. Trimming cost V 2 bases and J 5 bases; bases outside gene matches: 10. There are 16 residues in the CDR3. Germline-derived CDR1 and CDR2 are MNHEY and SVGEGT. The CDR3 is CASSYNVQRGIDTQYF. CDR3 in DNA: TGTGCCAGCAGTTACAACGTCCAGCGGGGAATAGATACGCAGTATTTT.

This rearrangement joins TRBV6-5 to TRBJ2-1; 9 bases align to TRBD2. This CDR3 is 15 amino acids long. V lost 5 bases and J lost 2; bases outside the gene matches: 4. CDR1 is MNHEY, CDR2 SVGAGI, per germline. This CDR3 is CASSQAGGTYNEQFF. CDR3 in DNA: TGTGCCAGCAGTCAAGCGGGGGGTACCTACAATGAGCAGTTCTTC.

To note about this clonotype: A read error is possible here, since a much larger clone lies one base away. This chain connects TRBV6-2 or TRBV6-3 to TRBJ1-3; the D is unclear. The CDR3 has 13 residues. Germline V lookup: CDR1 MNHEY, CDR2 SVGEGT. V lost 5 bases to trimming and J lost 4 bases, with 9 bases between them. The CDR3: CASSHGSGNTIYF. CDR3 DNA sequence: TGTGCCAGCAGTCACGGGTCAGGAAACACCATATATTTT.

This clonotype was seen a few times. The chain couples TRBV14 to TRBJ2-5; unclear D gene. Trimming cost V 2 bases and J 5 bases, with 12 bases left between them. The CDR3 is made up of 14 amino acids. CDR1 is SGHDN, CDR2 FVKESK, per germline. CDR3 amino acids: CASSQISSVETQYF. Here the CDR3 DNA reads TGTGCCAGCAGCCAAATATCCAGCGTGGAGACCCAGTACTTC.

This clonotype appeared many times. The chain recombines TRBV5-6 with TRBJ1-1; D might be TRBD1 (5 bases). V was cut by 1 base and J by 2 bases, with 9 bases left in between. The CDR3 consists of 14 residues. In germline, CDR1 is SGHDT, CDR2 YYEEEE. The CDR3 spells CASSLRQINTEAFF. The CDR3, as DNA: TGTGCCAGCAGCTTGAGACAGATAAACACTGAAGCTTTCTTT. The variable domain in full, completed from reference TRBV5-6 and TRBJ1-1, reads DAGVTQSPTHLIKTRGQQVTLRCSPKSGHDTVSWYQQALGQGPQFIFQYYEEEERQRGNFPDRFSGHQFPNYSSELNVNALLLGDSALYLCASSLRQINTEAFFGQGTRLTVV.

This clonotype has a count of ten or more. The genes are TRBV7-9 and TRBJ1-2; 7 bases map to TRBD1. The ends lost 5 bases at V and 8 bases at J; junction bases unmatched: 5. Germline V gene data show CDR1 as SEHNR and CDR2 as FQNEAQ (reference sequence). The CDR3 runs 12 residues. Here the CDR3 DNA reads TGTGCCAGCAGCACGACAGGGCTCGGCTACACCTTC. Its translation is CASSTTGLGYTF.